Sequencing of this TCR beta chain was carried out in a study of tumor-infiltrating lymphocytes in localized non-small cell lung cancer. As for the study in general: Patients included smokers and never-smokers with various histologies, some sampled after neoadjuvant chemotherapy. Study-wide results and limits: IM1 and IM2 tumors showed no difference in T-cell fraction.

CDR1 and CDR2 from the germline V gene are SGHRS and YFSETQ. V shed 0 bases and J shed 1 base, with 10 bases lying between them. The CDR3 runs 15 residues. This clone is medium-sized. Its cognate antigen is unknown. Sequenced by immunoSEQ multiplex PCR; TCRdb stores in-frame clones only, minus some. This table holds 15,000 to 20,000 clones, 75% to 85% found once. The sequenced sample was uninvolved lung tissue not adjacent to the tumor. The source is a human donor with non-small cell lung cancer. The chain links TRBV5-1 to TRBJ1-1; D is perhaps TRBD1 (6 bases). The CDR3 reads CASSLAGGQNTEAFF. The CDR3 DNA reads TGCGCCAGCAGCTTGGCCGGGGGACAGAACACTGAAGCTTTCTTT. Combining the CDR3 with reference TRBV5-1 and TRBJ1-1 gives the whole variable domain KAGVTQTPRYLIKTRGQQVTLSCSPISGHRSVSWYQQTPGQGLQFLFEYFSETQRNKGNFPGRFSGRQFSNSRSEMNVSTLELGDSALYLCASSLAGGQNTEAFFGQGTRLTVV.